This T cell receptor beta chain derives from a study of cytomegalovirus exposure and HLA in healthy donors. Vbeta (60) and Jbeta (13) primers were used in the PCR. Measured with immunoSEQ multiplex PCR; TCRdb has only the in-frame clones, and not every one. The data hold some 90,000 clones, with around 75% observed a single time. The sample comprised PBMCs. The sequence was obtained from a man aged 35 to 55 in good health and CMV-seronegative.

The CDR3 DNA follows: TGTGCCAGCAGCCTACCCCCCCAAGAGACCCAGTACTTC. Amino acid sequence: CASSLPPQETQYF. The rearrangement joins TRBV11-3 to TRBJ2-5; D is unclear. Trimming stripped 5 bases from V and 1 base from J, with 8 bases between. The length of the CDR3 is 13 residues. The V gene's germline CDR1 is SGHNT and CDR2 YENEEA.